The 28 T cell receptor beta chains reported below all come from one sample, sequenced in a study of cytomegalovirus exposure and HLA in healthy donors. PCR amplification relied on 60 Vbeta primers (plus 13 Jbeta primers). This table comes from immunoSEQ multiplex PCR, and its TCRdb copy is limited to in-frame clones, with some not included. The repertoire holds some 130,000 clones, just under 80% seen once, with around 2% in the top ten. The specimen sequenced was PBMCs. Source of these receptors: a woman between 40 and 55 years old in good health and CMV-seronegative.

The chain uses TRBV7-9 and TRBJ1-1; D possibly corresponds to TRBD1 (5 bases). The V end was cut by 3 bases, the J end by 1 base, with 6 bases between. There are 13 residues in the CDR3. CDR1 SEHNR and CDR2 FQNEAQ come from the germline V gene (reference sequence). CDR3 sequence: CASSLQGNTEAFF. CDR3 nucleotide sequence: TGTGCCAGCAGCTTGCAGGGGAACACTGAAGCTTTCTTT.

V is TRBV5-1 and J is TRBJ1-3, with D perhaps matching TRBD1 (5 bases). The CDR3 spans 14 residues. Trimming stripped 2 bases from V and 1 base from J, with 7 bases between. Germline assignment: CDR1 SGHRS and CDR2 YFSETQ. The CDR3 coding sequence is TGCGCCAGCAGCTTCGGGGGTTCTGGAAACACCATATATTTT. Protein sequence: CASSFGGSGNTIYF.

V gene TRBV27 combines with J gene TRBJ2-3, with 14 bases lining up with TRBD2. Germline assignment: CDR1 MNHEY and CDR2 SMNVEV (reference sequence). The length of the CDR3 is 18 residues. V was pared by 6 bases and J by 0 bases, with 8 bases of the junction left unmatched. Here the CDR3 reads CASSRRTSGRTSTDTQYF. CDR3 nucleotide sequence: TGTGCCAGCAGCCGTCGGACTAGCGGGAGGACTAGCACAGATACGCAGTATTTT.

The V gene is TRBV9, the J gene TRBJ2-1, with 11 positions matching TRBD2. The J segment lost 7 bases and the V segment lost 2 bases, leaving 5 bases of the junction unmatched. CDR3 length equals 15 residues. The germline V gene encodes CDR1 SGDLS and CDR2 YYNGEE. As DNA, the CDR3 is TGTGCCAGCAGCGTCACGGGACTAGCGGTTAATGAGCAGTTCTTC. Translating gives CASSVTGLAVNEQFF.

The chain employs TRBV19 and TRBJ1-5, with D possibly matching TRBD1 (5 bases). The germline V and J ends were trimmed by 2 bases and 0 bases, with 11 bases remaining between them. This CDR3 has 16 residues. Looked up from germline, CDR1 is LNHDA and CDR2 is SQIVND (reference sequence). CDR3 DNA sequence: TGTGCCAGTAGTATACGGGGGACCTATAGCAATCAGCCCCAGCATTTT. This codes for CASSIRGTYSNQPQHF.

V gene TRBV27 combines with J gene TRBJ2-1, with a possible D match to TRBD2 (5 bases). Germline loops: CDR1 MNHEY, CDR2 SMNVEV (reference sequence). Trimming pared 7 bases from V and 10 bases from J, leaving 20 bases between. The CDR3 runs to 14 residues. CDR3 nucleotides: TGTGCCAGCATCTCCCGCCCGGGATCCTTGGAGCAGTTCTTC. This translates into CASISRPGSLEQFF.

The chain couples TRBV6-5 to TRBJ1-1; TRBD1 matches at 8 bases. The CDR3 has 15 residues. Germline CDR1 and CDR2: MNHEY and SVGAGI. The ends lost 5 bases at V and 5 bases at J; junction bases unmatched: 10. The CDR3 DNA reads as TGTGCCAGCAGTGCGGACAGGGTAGTATTAACTGAAGCTTTCTTT. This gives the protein CASSADRVVLTEAFF.

The CDR3 region is CASSSGAGENQPQHF. The CDR3 coding sequence is TGTGCCAGCAGTTCCGGGGCAGGGGAAAATCAGCCCCAGCATTTT. The chain joins TRBV27 to TRBJ1-5, with D perhaps TRBD1 (6 bases). The CDR3 spans 15 residues. V lost 4 bases and J lost 4, with 14 bases in between. Looked up from germline, CDR1 is MNHEY and CDR2 is SMNVEV (reference sequence).

In DNA form, the CDR3 reads TGTGCCACCAGCAGAGTGACAGGGGGGGACGGCTACACCTTC. It yields the protein CATSRVTGGDGYTF. V gene TRBV15 combines with J gene TRBJ1-2, with 9 bases fitting TRBD1. Germline V lookup: CDR1 LNHNV, CDR2 YYDKDF (reference sequence). V lost 1 base to trimming and J lost 8 bases; unmatched junction nucleotides: 5. This CDR3 contains 14 residues.

The CDR3 DNA sequence: TGTGCCTGGGGGAGGCAGGGTATGGTCGGGGAGCTGTTTTTT. Its protein product is CAWGRQGMVGELFF. The V and J genes are TRBV30 and TRBJ2-2; a possible D gene is TRBD2 (6 bases). The CDR3 has 14 amino acids. With 5 bases removed from V and 7 bases from J, the gap between germline ends came to 17 bases. The germline V gene has CDR1 GTSNPN and CDR2 SVGIG (reference sequence).

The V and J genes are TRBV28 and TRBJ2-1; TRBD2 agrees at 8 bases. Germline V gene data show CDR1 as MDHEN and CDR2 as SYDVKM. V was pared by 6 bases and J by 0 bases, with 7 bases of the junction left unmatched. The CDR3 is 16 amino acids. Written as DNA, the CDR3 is TGTGCCAGCAGGCGGGGGGACCTAAGCTCCTACAATGAGCAGTTCTTC. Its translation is CASRRGDLSSYNEQFF.

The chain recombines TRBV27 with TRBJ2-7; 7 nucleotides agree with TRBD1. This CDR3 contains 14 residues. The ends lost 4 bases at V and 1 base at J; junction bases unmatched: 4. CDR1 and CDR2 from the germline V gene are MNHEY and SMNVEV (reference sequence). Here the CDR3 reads CASSSRDRSYEQYF. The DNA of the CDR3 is TGTGCCAGCAGTTCCCGGGACAGATCCTACGAGCAGTACTTC.

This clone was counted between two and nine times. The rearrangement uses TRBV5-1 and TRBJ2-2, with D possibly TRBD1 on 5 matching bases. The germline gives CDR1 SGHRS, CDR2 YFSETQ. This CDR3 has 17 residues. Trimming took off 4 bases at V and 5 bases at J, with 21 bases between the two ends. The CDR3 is CASSLEEQGFRTGELFF. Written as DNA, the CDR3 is TGCGCCAGCAGCCTTGAGGAGCAGGGATTTCGGACCGGGGAGCTGTTTTTT.

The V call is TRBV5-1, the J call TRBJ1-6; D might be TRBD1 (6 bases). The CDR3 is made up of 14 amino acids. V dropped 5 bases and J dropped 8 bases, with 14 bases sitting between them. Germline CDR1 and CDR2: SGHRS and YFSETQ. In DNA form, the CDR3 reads TGCGCCAGCAGTGGGTTGGCAGGGGATTCACCCCTCCACTTT. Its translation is CASSGLAGDSPLHF.

For the CDR3, the DNA is TGTGCCAGCAGCACCATTAGCGGGAGGGCCGAGGGAGATACGCAGTATTTT. This sequence encodes CASSTISGRAEGDTQYF. J is TRBJ2-3 and V is TRBV13, with 11 bases matching TRBD2. V trimming: 5 bases; J trimming: 5 bases; junction bases outside the gene matches: 12. Germline CDR1 and CDR2: PRHDT and FYEKMQ (reference sequence). The CDR3 runs 17 residues.

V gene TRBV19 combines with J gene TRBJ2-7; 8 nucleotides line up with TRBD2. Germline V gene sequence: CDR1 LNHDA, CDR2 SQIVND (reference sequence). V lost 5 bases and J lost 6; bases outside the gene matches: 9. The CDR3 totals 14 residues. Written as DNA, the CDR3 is TGTGCCAGTAGTCTGACTAGCGCTAGTCGCGAGCAGTACTTC. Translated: CASSLTSASREQYF. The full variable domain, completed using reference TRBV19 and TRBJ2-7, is DGGITQSPKYLFRKEGQNVTLSCEQNLNHDAMYWYRQDPGQGLRLIYYSQIVNDFQKGDIAEGYSVSREKKESFPLTVTSAQKNPTAFYLCASSLTSASREQYFGPGTRLTVT.

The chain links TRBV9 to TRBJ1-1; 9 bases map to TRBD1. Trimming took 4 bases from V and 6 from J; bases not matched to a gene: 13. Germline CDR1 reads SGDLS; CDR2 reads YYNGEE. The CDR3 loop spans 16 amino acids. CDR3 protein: CASSPRTGVSPAEAFF. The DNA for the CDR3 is TGTGCCAGCAGCCCCCGGACAGGGGTATCACCCGCTGAAGCTTTCTTT.

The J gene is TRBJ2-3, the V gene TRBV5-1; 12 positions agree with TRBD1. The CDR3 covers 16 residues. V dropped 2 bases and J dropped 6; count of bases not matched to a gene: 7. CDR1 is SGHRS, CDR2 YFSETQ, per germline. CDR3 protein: CASSFPGQGARDTQYF. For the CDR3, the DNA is TGCGCCAGCAGCTTCCCGGGACAGGGGGCGCGGGATACGCAGTATTTT. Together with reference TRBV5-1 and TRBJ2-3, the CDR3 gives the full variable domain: KAGVTQTPRYLIKTRGQQVTLSCSPISGHRSVSWYQQTPGQGLQFLFEYFSETQRNKGNFPGRFSGRQFSNSRSEMNVSTLELGDSALYLCASSFPGQGARDTQYFGPGTRLTVL.

The CDR3 nucleotides read TGTGCCTGGGAGGGACAGTTTAATGAAAAACTGTTTTTT. It encodes CAWEGQFNEKLFF. V is TRBV30 and J is TRBJ1-4; 7 nucleotides align to TRBD1. V lost 5 bases to trimming and J lost 4 bases; unmatched junction nucleotides: 4. Germline assignment: CDR1 GTSNPN and CDR2 SVGIG (reference sequence). This CDR3 contains 13 residues.

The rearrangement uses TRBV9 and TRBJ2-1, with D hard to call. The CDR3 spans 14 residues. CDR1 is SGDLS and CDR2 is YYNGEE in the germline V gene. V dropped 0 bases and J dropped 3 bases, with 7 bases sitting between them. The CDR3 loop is CASSVVPNYNEQFF. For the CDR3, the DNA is TGTGCCAGCAGCGTAGTCCCCAACTACAATGAGCAGTTCTTC.

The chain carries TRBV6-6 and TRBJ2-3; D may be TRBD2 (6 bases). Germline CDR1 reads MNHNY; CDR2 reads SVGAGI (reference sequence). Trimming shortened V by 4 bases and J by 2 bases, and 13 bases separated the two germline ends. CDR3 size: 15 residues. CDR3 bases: TGTGCCAGCAGTTCGGGACTGGGAACCACAGATACGCAGTATTTT. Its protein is CASSSGLGTTDTQYF.

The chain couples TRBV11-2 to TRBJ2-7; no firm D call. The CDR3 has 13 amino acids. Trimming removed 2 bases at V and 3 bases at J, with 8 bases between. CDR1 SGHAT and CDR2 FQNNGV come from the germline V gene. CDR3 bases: TGTGCCAGCAGCTTATTTCGTAGCTACGAGCAGTACTTC. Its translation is CASSLFRSYEQYF.

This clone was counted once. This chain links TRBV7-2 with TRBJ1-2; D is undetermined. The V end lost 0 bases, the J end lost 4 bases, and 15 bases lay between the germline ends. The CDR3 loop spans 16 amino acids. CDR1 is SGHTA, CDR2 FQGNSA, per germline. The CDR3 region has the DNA TGTGCCAGCAGCTTAGCCGGCGGAGCCATCCTCTATGGCTACACCTTC. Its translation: CASSLAGGAILYGYTF.

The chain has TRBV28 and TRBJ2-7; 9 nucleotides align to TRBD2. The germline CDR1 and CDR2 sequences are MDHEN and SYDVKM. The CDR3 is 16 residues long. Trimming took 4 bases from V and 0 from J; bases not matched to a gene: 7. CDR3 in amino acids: CASSSQLSGSSYEQYF. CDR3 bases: TGTGCCAGCAGTTCCCAACTTAGCGGGAGCTCCTACGAGCAGTACTTC.

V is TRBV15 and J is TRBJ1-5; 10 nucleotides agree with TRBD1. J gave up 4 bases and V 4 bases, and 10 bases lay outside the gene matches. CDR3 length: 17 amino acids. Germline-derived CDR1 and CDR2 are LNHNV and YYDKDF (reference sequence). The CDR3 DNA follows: TGTGCCACCAGCACTAAACCGGACAGGGGGATAAATCAGCCCCAGCATTTT. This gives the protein CATSTKPDRGINQPQHF. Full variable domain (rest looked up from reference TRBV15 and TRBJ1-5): DAMVIQNPRYQVTQFGKPVTLSCSQTLNHNVMYWYQQKSSQAPKLLFHYYDKDFNNEADTPDNFQSRRPNTSFCFLDIRSPGLGDTAMYLCATSTKPDRGINQPQHFGDGTRLSIL.

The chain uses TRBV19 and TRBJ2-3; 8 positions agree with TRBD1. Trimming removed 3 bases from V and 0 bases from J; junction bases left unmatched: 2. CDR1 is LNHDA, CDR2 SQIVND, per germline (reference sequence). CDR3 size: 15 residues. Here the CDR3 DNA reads TGTGCCAGTAGTATGGGACAGGTTAGCACAGATACGCAGTATTTT. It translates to CASSMGQVSTDTQYF.

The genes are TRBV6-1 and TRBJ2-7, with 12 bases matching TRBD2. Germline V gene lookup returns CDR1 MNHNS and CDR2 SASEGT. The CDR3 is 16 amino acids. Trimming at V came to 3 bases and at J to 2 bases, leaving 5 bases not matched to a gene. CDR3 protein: CASSEGTSGFPYEQYF. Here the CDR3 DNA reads TGTGCCAGCAGTGAGGGGACTAGCGGGTTCCCCTACGAGCAGTACTTC.

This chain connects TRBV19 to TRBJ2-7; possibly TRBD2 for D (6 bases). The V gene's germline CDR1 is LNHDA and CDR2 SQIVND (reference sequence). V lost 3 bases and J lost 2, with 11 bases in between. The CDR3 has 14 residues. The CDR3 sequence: CASSMDGGTYEQYF. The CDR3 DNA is TGTGCCAGTAGTATGGATGGGGGGACCTACGAGCAGTACTTC.